These T cell receptor beta chains were read from a single sample in a study of T cells after yellow fever vaccination. From the 5' RACE reads, TCRdb called clonotypes with MiXCR, one entry per CDR3 protein. The sample includes under 500,000 distinct CDR3 sequences, under 20% of them seen just once. The input for sequencing was PBMCs, taken before the yellow fever booster vaccination. These receptors were collected from a man younger than 35 who received the YFV17D yellow fever vaccine. The CDR3 runs from the conserved cysteine through the conserved F or W. For some rows the clone size is stated as once, few or many, or as a class when expanded; others skip it.

size: few; J: TRBJ2-7; V: TRBV15; CDR3: CATSRVPDIDINEQYF
size: few; J: TRBJ2-1; V: TRBV12-3/TRBV12-4; CDR3: CASRTRPINEQFF
size: .; J: TRBJ2-5; V: TRBV3-1; CDR3: CASSHQIRQETQYF
size: few; J: TRBJ1-2; V: TRBV5-1; CDR3: CASSPGTGRDGYTF
size: few; J: TRBJ2-3; V: TRBV4-3; CDR3: CASSQGGAGTQYF
size: few; J: TRBJ1-5; V: TRBV12-3/TRBV12-4; CDR3: CASSFGVIPNQPQHF
size: .; J: TRBJ1-2; V: TRBV4-3; CDR3: CASSQDPPRGGLDGYTF
size: few; J: TRBJ2-7; V: TRBV12-3/TRBV12-4; CDR3: CASSSQASEQYF
size: .; J: TRBJ2-5; V: TRBV4-1; CDR3: CASSRALAGGPQETQYF
size: .; J: TRBJ2-1; V: TRBV7-3; CDR3: CASSSAGQWNNEQFF
size: few; J: TRBJ2-1; V: TRBV6-6; CDR3: CASSYRGASNEQFF
size: .; J: TRBJ2-1; V: TRBV18; CDR3: CASSPPSENEQFF
size: many; J: TRBJ2-1; V: TRBV29-1; CDR3: CSVNLLSEQFF
size: few; J: TRBJ2-4; V: TRBV7-6; CDR3: CASSLGQAGDIQYF
size: few; J: TRBJ1-1; V: TRBV7-2; CDR3: CASSTGPPGTEAFF
size: .; J: TRBJ1-5; V: TRBV12-3/TRBV12-4; CDR3: CASSIHPRQYSNQPQHF
size: many; J: TRBJ1-1; V: TRBV20-1; CDR3: CSATIPGRDTEAFF
size: few; J: TRBJ2-3; V: TRBV7-2; CDR3: CASSLVRTDTQYF
size: .; J: TRBJ2-1; V: TRBV29-1; CDR3: CSVAYMSGGPNNEQFF
size: few; J: TRBJ2-5; V: TRBV7-2; CDR3: CASSETQKVTQYF
size: .; J: TRBJ2-3; V: TRBV11-2; CDR3: CASSSSRGYTTDTQYF
size: once; J: TRBJ1-1; V: TRBV5-1; CDR3: CASSNPSGDGTEAFF
size: many; J: TRBJ2-5; V: TRBV7-2; CDR3: CASSLLERWGTQYF
size: few; J: TRBJ1-2; V: TRBV20-1; CDR3: CSASADNNYGYTF
size: few; J: TRBJ2-1; V: TRBV7-2; CDR3: CASSVLGGHEQFF
size: .; J: TRBJ1-2; V: TRBV18; CDR3: CASSPRGGDGYTF
size: many; J: TRBJ1-4; V: TRBV6-6; CDR3: CASSYGAQAHEKLFF
size: .; J: TRBJ1-1; V: TRBV30; CDR3: CAWNGQGGTEAFF
size: few; J: TRBJ2-1; V: TRBV9; CDR3: CASTGLVSNEQFF
size: .; J: TRBJ2-7; V: TRBV5-6; CDR3: CASSPGGGQTYEQYF
size: .; J: TRBJ2-3; V: TRBV9; CDR3: CASSNFGTDTDTQYF
size: few; J: TRBJ2-2; V: TRBV24-1; CDR3: CATSDLFGELFF
size: .; J: TRBJ1-2; V: TRBV5-1; CDR3: CASSPAGRGLGYGYTF
size: few; J: TRBJ2-5; V: TRBV5-1; CDR3: CATAAGGQETQYF
size: .; J: TRBJ1-1; V: TRBV29-1; CDR3: CSVGSGLNTEAFF
size: few; J: TRBJ2-5; V: TRBV29-1; CDR3: CSGQGAEETQYF